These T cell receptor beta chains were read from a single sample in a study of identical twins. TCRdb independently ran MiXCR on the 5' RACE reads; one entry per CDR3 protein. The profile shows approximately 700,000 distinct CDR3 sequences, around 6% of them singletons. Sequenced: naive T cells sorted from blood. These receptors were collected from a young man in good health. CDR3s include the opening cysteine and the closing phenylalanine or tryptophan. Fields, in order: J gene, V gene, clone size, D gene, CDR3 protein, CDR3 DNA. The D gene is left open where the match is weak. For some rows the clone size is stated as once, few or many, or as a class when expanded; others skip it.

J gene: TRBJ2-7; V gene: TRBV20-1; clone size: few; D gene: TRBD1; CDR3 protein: CSARALRWGQGYEQYF; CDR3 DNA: TGCAGTGCTAGGGCCCTAAGGTGGGGACAGGGGTACGAGCAGTACTTC
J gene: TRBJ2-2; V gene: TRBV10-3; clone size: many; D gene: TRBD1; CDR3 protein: CATDRDRGTGELFF; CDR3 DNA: TGTGCCACCGACCGGGACAGGGGAACCGGGGAGCTGTTTTTT
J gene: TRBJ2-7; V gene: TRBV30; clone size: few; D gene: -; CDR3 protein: CAWSVRTIYEQYF; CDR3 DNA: TGTGCCTGGAGTGTACGGACTATCTACGAGCAGTACTTC
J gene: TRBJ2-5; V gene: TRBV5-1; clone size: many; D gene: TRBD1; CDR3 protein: CASSLVGTAETQYF; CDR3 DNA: TGCGCCAGCAGCTTGGTCGGGACAGCAGAGACCCAGTACTTC
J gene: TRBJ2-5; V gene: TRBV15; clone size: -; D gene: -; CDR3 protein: CATSRVEGRVGGETQYF; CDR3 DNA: TGTGCCACCAGCAGAGTGGAGGGCCGGGTGGGGGGAGAGACCCAGTACTTC
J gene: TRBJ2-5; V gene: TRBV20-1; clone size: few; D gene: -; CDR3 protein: CSARDDLSLEETQYF; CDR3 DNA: TGCAGTGCTAGAGATGACTTAAGCCTAGAAGAGACCCAGTACTTC
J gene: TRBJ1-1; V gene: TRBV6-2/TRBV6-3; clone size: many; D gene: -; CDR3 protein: CASSYRTAKEMRRF; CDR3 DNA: TGTGCCAGCAGTTATCGTACAGCCAAGGAGATGAGGAGGTTT
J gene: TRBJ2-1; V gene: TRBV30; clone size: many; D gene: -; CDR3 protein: CAWSVFRGGAFF; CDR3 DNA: TGTGCCTGGAGTGTATTCAGGGGAGGCGCGTTCTTC
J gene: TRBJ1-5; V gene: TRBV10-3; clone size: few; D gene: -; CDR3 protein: CAISESKQGYQPQHF; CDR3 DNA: TGTGCCATCAGTGAGTCGAAACAGGGATATCAGCCCCAGCATTTT
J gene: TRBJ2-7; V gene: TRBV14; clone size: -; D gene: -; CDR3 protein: CASSQAGRSRRSF; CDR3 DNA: TGTGCCAGCAGCCAAGCTGGCAGATCGCGGAGGAGCTTC
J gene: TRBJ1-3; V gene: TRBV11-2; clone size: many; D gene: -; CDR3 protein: CASSPGPRNTIYF; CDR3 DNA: TGTGCCAGCAGCCCGGGACCGCGGAACACCATATATTTT
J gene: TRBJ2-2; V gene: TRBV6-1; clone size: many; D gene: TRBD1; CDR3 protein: CASSRQGKTGELFF; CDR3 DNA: TGTGCCAGCAGTCGACAGGGAAAGACCGGGGAGCTGTTTTTT
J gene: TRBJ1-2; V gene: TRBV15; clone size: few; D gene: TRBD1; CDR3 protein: CATSRVQGADGAGYTF; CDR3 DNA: TGTGCCACCAGCAGAGTACAGGGGGCTGATGGGGCAGGCTACACCTTC
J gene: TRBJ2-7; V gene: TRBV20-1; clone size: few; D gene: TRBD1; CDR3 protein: CSANPGTGGDEQYF; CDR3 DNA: TGCAGTGCTAACCCCGGGACAGGGGGTGACGAGCAGTACTTC
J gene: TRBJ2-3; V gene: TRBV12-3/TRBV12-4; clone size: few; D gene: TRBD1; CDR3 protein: CASSLSDRGDTQYF; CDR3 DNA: TGTGCCAGCAGTTTAAGCGACAGGGGTGATACGCAGTATTTT
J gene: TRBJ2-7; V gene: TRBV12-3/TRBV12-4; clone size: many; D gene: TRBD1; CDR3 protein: CASSDRGRGEQYF; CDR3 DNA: TGTGCCAGCAGTGACAGGGGGCGCGGCGAGCAGTACTTC